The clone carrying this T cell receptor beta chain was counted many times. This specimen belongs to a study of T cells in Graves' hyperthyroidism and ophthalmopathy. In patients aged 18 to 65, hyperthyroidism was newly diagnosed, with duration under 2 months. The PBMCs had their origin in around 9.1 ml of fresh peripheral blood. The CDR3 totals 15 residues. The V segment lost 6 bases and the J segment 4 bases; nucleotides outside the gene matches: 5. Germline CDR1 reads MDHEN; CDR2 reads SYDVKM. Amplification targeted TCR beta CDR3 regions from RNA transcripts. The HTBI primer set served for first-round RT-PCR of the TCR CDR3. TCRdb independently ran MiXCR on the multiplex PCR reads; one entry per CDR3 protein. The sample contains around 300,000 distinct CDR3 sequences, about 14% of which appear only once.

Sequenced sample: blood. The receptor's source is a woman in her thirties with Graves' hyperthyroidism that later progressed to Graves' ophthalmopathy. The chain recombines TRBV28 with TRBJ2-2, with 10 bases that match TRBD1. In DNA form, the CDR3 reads TGTGCCAGCAGGACGAGGACAGGGGGCACCGGGGAGCTGTTTTTT. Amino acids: CASRTRTGGTGELFF. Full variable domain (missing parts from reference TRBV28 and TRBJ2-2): DVKVTQSSRYLVKRTGEKVFLECVQDMDHENMFWYRQDPGLGLRLIYFSYDVKMKEKGDIPEGYSVSREKKERFSLILESASTNQTSMYLCASRTRTGGTGELFFGEGSRLTVL.